This T cell receptor (beta chain) was retrieved from a study of beta chain features in type 1 diabetes. Whole-study findings and limits: Shortening that was moderate but significant affected the TCRB CDR3s of Type 1 diabetes patients in all four CD4+ subsets. A PCR bias possibly favoring shorter templates would apply equally to patients and controls. The analysis here could not establish whether HLA type shapes TCRB rearrangement.

The junction had 3 bases not matched to a gene; V was cut back by 0 bases and J by 5 bases. CDR3 length equals 16 residues. CDR1 is SGHRS and CDR2 is YFSETQ in the germline V gene. Each population that was sorted was more than 95% pure. Regarding this clone: Antigen unknown.

The whole isolated RNA underwent reverse transcription, so sequencing captured expressed TCRB transcripts. Profiled with immunoSEQ multiplex PCR; TCRdb holds only in-frame clones, not every one. Here the sample spans about 40,000 clones, over 45% being singletons. The receptor was isolated from a woman between 18 and 29 years old in good health. The chain is built from TRBV5-1 and TRBJ2-1, with 12 bases lining up with TRBD2. Source material: central memory CD4+ T cells from blood. The CDR3 here is CASSLGLAGDDNEQFF. CDR3 in DNA: TGCGCCAGCAGCTTGGGACTAGCGGGAGACGACAATGAGCAGTTCTTC.